A single sample is the source of the 17 T cell receptor beta chains below, sequenced in a study of blood T cell repertoires in COVID-19. TCRdb's table, derived via immunoSEQ multiplex PCR, lists solely in-frame clones and lacks some. The table has roughly 55,000 clones, 86% seen once. Specimen: peripheral blood. The receptor source for this set is a man between 65 and 80 years old with active COVID-19.

The chain recombines TRBV12-5 with TRBJ2-5; 10 bases line up with TRBD2. V shed 5 bases, J shed 5 bases, and the junction held 8 bases outside the gene matches. This CDR3 spans 15 amino acids. Germline V gives CDR1 LGHNT, CDR2 FRNRAP. CDR3 sequence: CASGSTSGAPETQYF. As DNA, the CDR3 is TGTGCTAGTGGTAGTACTAGCGGGGCTCCGGAGACCCAGTACTTC.

The rearrangement uses TRBV7-3 and TRBJ2-2; possibly TRBD1 for D (5 bases). Between the trimmed V and J ends, which lost 5 bases and 4 bases, there was a span of 11 bases. Germline V CDR1 and CDR2: SGHTA, FQGTGA. The CDR3 loop spans 14 amino acids. CDR3 sequence: CASSQGAATGELFF. The CDR3 nucleotides are TGTGCCAGCAGCCAAGGGGCGGCCACCGGGGAGCTGTTTTTT.

This chain links TRBV19 with TRBJ1-5; the match to TRBD1 covers 10 bases. The CDR3 runs 15 residues. Trimming at V came to 5 bases and at J to 5 bases, leaving 6 bases not matched to a gene. From germline, CDR1 is LNHDA and CDR2 SQIVND (reference sequence). The CDR3 spells CASSPDRGVDQPQHF. CDR3 coding DNA: TGTGCCAGTAGTCCGGACAGGGGGGTCGATCAGCCCCAGCATTTT.

The chain has TRBV6-1 and TRBJ1-5; the D gene is possibly TRBD1 (6 bases). V was pared by 3 bases and J by 11 bases, with 11 bases between. CDR1 and CDR2 (germline): MNHNS, SASEGT. The CDR3 has 12 residues. Here the CDR3 reads CASSERGRAQHF. For the CDR3, the DNA is TGTGCCAGCAGTGAGAGGGGGAGGGCCCAGCATTTT.

The chain links TRBV29-1 to TRBJ1-2; 8 nucleotides match TRBD1. The CDR3 runs to 14 residues. The germline gives CDR1 SQVTM, CDR2 ANQGSEA. V gave up 5 bases and J gave up 4 bases; unmatched junction bases: 9. CDR3 bases: TGCAGCGTTCTCACAGGACAGGGCGCCTATGGCTACACCTTC. This codes for CSVLTGQGAYGYTF. The whole variable domain, remainder taken from reference TRBV29-1 and TRBJ1-2, is SAVISQKPSRDICQRGTSLTIQCQVDSQVTMMFWYRQQPGQSLTLIATANQGSEATYESGFVIDKFPISRPNLTFSTLTVSNMSPEDSSIYLCSVLTGQGAYGYTFGSGTRLTVV.

The chain employs TRBV2 and TRBJ1-2; D unresolved. The CDR3 loop spans 11 amino acids. The germline V and J ends were trimmed by 6 bases and 3 bases, with 5 bases remaining between them. Per germline, CDR1 SNHLY and CDR2 FYNNEI. The CDR3 DNA sequence: TGTGCCAGCAGCCCCGACTATGGCTACACCTTC. Translating gives CASSPDYGYTF.

The rearrangement joins TRBV2 to TRBJ1-1; no reliable D call. V shed 4 bases and J shed 1 base, with 13 bases lying between them. Germline-derived CDR1 and CDR2 are SNHLY and FYNNEI. The CDR3 totals 15 residues. CDR3 in amino acids: CASSVGVGPNTEAFF. CDR3 in DNA: TGTGCCAGCAGTGTGGGAGTTGGGCCGAACACTGAAGCTTTCTTT. Using reference TRBV2 and TRBJ1-1 for the parts outside the CDR3, the full variable domain is EPEVTQTPSHQVTQMGQEVILRCVPISNHLYFYWYRQILGQKVEFLVSFYNNEISEKSEIFDDQFSVERPDGSNFTLKIRSTKLEDSAMYFCASSVGVGPNTEAFFGQGTRLTVV.

The chain carries TRBV4-1 and TRBJ2-7; 8 bases match TRBD2. V lost 4 bases to trimming and J lost 4 bases; unmatched junction nucleotides: 9. The CDR3 contains 15 residues. Germline assignment: CDR1 MGHRA and CDR2 YSYEKL. In nucleotides, the CDR3 is TGCGCCAGCAGCCCCCTCTTCGGGGGGGGATACGAGCAGTACTTC. Protein sequence: CASSPLFGGGYEQYF.

The CDR3 region is CASSSGAYNSPLHF. In nucleotides, the CDR3 is TGTGCCAGCAGTTCAGGGGCCTATAATTCACCCCTCCACTTT. This chain links TRBV2 with TRBJ1-6; possible D gene TRBD1, 6 bases. The V end was cut by 5 bases, the J end by 2 bases, with 7 bases between. CDR1 and CDR2 (germline): SNHLY, FYNNEI. The CDR3 runs to 14 residues. Drawing the rest from reference TRBV2 and TRBJ1-6, the complete variable domain is EPEVTQTPSHQVTQMGQEVILRCVPISNHLYFYWYRQILGQKVEFLVSFYNNEISEKSEIFDDQFSVERPDGSNFTLKIRSTKLEDSAMYFCASSSGAYNSPLHFGNGTRLTVT.

The V and J genes are TRBV5-6 and TRBJ2-3; TRBD2 is a possible D gene (6 bases). V shed 0 bases and J shed 2 bases, with 10 bases lying between them. The CDR3 length is 15 residues. Germline assignment: CDR1 SGHDT and CDR2 YYEEEE. The CDR3 here is CASSLAGEVTDTQYF. The CDR3 region has the DNA TGTGCCAGCAGCTTGGCGGGGGAAGTCACAGATACGCAGTATTTT. Together with reference TRBV5-6 and TRBJ2-3, the CDR3 gives the full variable domain: DAGVTQSPTHLIKTRGQQVTLRCSPKSGHDTVSWYQQALGQGPQFIFQYYEEEERQRGNFPDRFSGHQFPNYSSELNVNALLLGDSALYLCASSLAGEVTDTQYFGPGTRLTVL.

This chain connects TRBV12-5 to TRBJ2-1; the match to TRBD2 covers 8 bases. Per the germline V gene, CDR1 is LGHNT and CDR2 is FRNRAP. V dropped 4 bases and J dropped 4; count of bases not matched to a gene: 6. This CDR3 contains 15 residues. Here the CDR3 DNA reads TGTGCTAGTGGTTCAGCGGGGGAGATTTACAATGAGCAGTTCTTC. It encodes CASGSAGEIYNEQFF.

The rearrangement links TRBV9 to TRBJ1-4; D remains unclear. CDR3 size: 17 residues. Trimming cost V 4 bases and J 8 bases, with 24 bases left between them. CDR1 and CDR2 from the germline V gene are SGDLS and YYNGEE. As DNA, the CDR3 is TGTGCCAGCAGCCTCTTCGGCGACGGACTGTCTGAGGAAAAACTGTTTTTT. It yields the protein CASSLFGDGLSEEKLFF.

V gene TRBV19 combines with J gene TRBJ1-6, with D hard to call. There are 17 residues in the CDR3. With 2 bases removed from V and 7 bases from J, the gap between germline ends came to 18 bases. Per germline, CDR1 LNHDA and CDR2 SQIVND (reference sequence). The CDR3: CASSINLPTPGNSPLHF. The CDR3 coding sequence is TGTGCCAGTAGTATAAACCTCCCGACTCCTGGGAATTCACCCCTCCACTTT. Full variable domain (missing parts from reference TRBV19 and TRBJ1-6): DGGITQSPKYLFRKEGQNVTLSCEQNLNHDAMYWYRQDPGQGLRLIYYSQIVNDFQKGDIAEGYSVSREKKESFPLTVTSAQKNPTAFYLCASSINLPTPGNSPLHFGNGTRLTVT.

This chain uses TRBV20-1 with TRBJ2-2, with 10 bases aligning to TRBD2. J was trimmed by 5 bases and V by 3 bases; bases with no gene match: 12. Germline-derived CDR1 and CDR2 are DFQATT and SNEGSKA (reference sequence). The CDR3 has 17 amino acids. The CDR3 here is CSASDPAGGPGTGELFF. The CDR3 DNA reads as TGCAGTGCTAGTGATCCAGCGGGGGGGCCTGGTACCGGGGAGCTGTTTTTT.

The V call is TRBV6-5, the J call TRBJ2-7, with 8 nucleotides matching TRBD1. Germline trimming cut 7 bases from V and 5 bases from J; bases unmatched to any gene: 7. The CDR3 loop spans 13 amino acids. Germline CDR1 and CDR2: MNHEY and SVGAGI. CDR3 in amino acids: CASTQPDRDEQYF. The DNA for the CDR3 is TGTGCCAGCACCCAACCGGACAGGGACGAGCAGTACTTC.

The V call is TRBV7-8, the J call TRBJ2-7; the D gene is possibly TRBD1 (6 bases). The CDR3 is 16 residues long. CDR1 is SGHVS and CDR2 is FQNEAQ in the germline V gene. The V gene lost 2 bases and the J gene lost 2 bases, with 16 bases spanning the gap. This CDR3 is CASSLLRRGSPYEQYF. CDR3 in DNA: TGTGCCAGCAGCTTACTAAGAAGGGGGAGCCCCTACGAGCAGTACTTC.

The count of this clone is one. CDR3 loop: CASSANQGKQETQYF. Here the CDR3 DNA reads TGCGCCAGCAGCGCTAACCAGGGGAAGCAAGAGACCCAGTACTTC. The rearrangement uses TRBV5-1 and TRBJ2-5; TRBD1 might be the D (6 bases). The germline V and J ends were trimmed by 4 bases and 2 bases, with 15 bases remaining between them. The germline V gene has CDR1 SGHRS and CDR2 YFSETQ. The CDR3 extends over 15 amino acids.